The sequence of this T cell receptor beta chain was determined in a study of T cells in Graves' hyperthyroidism and ophthalmopathy. Study observations and caveats: Ophthalmopathy was model-predicted a median about 6 months pre-onset.

There were TCR beta CDR3 regions amplified from RNA transcripts. First-round RT-PCR targeting the TCR CDR3 was performed with the HTBI primer set. TCRdb reanalysed the multiplex PCR reads using MiXCR and keeps one entry per CDR3 protein. This sample has 550,000 to 650,000 distinct CDR3 sequences; approximately 14% occur once, and the top ten carry less than 6%. This clonotype was seen repeatedly, ten times or more. Its antigen is unknown. Any symptoms of ophthalmopathy came after the first hyperthyroidism diagnosis, from which the blood sample dates. The CDR3 is 12 amino acids. The germline V gene has CDR1 SNHLY and CDR2 FYNNEI. The J segment lost 7 bases and the V segment lost 9 bases, leaving 3 bases of the junction unmatched.

Sequenced input: blood. The source of this sequence is a woman aged 30 to 39 with Graves' hyperthyroidism that later progressed to Graves' ophthalmopathy. The chain links TRBV2 to TRBJ1-6; 7 nucleotides align to TRBD1. In DNA, the CDR3 is TGTGCCAGTCGACAGGGAAATTCACCCCTCCACTTT. Translating it yields CASRQGNSPLHF.